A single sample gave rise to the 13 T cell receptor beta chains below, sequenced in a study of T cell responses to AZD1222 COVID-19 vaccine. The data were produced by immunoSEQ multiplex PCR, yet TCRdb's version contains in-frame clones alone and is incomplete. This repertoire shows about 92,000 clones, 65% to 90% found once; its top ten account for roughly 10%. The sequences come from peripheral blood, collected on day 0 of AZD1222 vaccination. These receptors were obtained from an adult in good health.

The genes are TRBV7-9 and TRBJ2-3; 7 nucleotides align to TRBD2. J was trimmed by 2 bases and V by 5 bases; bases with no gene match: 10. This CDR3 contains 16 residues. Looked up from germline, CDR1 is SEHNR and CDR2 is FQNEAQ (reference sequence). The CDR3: CASSRRTRETTDTQYF. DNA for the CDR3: TGTGCCAGCAGCCGGCGGACTAGGGAGACCACAGATACGCAGTATTTT.

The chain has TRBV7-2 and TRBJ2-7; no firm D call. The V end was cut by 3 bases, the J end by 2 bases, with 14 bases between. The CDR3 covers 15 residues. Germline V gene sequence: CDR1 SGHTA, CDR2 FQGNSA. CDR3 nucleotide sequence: TGTGCCAGCAGCTTTACAGTCGATCCACCCTACGAGCAGTACTTC. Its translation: CASSFTVDPPYEQYF.

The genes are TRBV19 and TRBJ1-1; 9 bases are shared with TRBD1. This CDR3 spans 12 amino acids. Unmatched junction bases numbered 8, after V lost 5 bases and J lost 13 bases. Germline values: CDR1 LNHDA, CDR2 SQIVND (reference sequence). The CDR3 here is CASSPRDREGFF. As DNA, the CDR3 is TGTGCCAGTAGTCCCCGGGACAGGGAGGGTTTCTTT.

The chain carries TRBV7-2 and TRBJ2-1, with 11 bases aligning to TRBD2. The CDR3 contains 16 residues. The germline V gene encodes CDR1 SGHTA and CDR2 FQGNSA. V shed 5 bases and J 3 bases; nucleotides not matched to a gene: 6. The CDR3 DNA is TGTGCCAGCAGCCGGGCGGGACTAGCGGACTACAATGAGCAGTTCTTC. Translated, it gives CASSRAGLADYNEQFF.

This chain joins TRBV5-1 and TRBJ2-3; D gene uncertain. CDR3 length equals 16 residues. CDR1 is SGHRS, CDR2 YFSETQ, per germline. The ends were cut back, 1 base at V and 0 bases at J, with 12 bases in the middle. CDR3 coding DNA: TGCGCCAGCAGCTTGCACCCCCTTATAAGCACAGATACGCAGTATTTT. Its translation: CASSLHPLISTDTQYF.

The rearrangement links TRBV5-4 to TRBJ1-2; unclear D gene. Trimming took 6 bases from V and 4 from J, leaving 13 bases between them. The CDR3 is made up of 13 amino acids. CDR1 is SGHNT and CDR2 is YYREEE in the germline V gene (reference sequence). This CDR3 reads CASNYEGGYGYTF. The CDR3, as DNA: TGTGCCAGCAATTACGAGGGAGGCTATGGCTACACCTTC. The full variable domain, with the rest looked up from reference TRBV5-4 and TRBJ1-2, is ETGVTQSPTHLIKTRGQQVTLRCSSQSGHNTVSWYQQALGQGPQFIFQYYREEENGRGNFPPRFSGLQFPNYSSELNVNALELDDSALYLCASNYEGGYGYTFGSGTRLTVV.

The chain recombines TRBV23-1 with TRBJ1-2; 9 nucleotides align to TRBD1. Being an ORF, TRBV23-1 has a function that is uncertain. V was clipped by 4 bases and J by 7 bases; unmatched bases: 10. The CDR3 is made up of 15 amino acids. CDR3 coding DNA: TGCGCCAGCAGTCTAATTCTTACAGGGGGCTTTGGCTACACCTTC. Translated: CASSLILTGGFGYTF.

CDR3 residues: CASSLIGRGRSSYEQYF. DNA of the CDR3: TGTGCCAGCAGTTTGATCGGGCGTGGGAGGTCGTCCTACGAGCAGTACTTC. The chain links TRBV28 to TRBJ2-7, with D possibly being TRBD2 (6 bases). The germline gives CDR1 MDHEN, CDR2 SYDVKM. V lost 3 bases, J lost 1 base, and 19 bases lay in between. The CDR3 length is 17 residues.

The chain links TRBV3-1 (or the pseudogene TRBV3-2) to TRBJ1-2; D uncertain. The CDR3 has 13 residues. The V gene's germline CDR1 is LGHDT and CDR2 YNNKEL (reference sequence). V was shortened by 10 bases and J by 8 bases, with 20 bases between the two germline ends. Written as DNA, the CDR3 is TGTGCCACCCAACACGGAAACGAGAGGGGCTACACCTTC. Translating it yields CATQHGNERGYTF.

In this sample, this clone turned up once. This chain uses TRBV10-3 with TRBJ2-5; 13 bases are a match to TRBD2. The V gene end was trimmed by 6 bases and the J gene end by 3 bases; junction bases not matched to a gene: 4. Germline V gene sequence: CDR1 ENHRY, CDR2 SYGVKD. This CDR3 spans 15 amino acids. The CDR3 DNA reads TGTGCCATCAGCGCCGGGACTAGCGGGGAAGAGACCCAGTACTTC. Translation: CAISAGTSGEETQYF.

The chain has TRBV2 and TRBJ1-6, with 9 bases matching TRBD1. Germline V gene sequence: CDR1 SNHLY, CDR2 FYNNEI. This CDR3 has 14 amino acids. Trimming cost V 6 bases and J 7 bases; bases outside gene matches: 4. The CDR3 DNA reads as TGTGCCAGCAGGGGACAGGGTCAGAATTCACCCCTCCACTTT. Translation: CASRGQGQNSPLHF.

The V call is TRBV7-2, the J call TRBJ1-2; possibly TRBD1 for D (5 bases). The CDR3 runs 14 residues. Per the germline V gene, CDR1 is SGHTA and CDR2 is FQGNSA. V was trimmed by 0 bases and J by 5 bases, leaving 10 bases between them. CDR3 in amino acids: CASSLAPEGYGYTF. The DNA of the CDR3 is TGTGCCAGCAGCTTAGCGCCGGAGGGGTATGGCTACACCTTC.

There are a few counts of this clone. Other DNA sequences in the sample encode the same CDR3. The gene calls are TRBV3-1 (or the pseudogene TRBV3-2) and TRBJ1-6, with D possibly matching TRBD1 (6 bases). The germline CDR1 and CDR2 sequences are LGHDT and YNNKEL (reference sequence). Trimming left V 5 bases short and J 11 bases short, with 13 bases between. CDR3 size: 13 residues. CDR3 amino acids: CASSGQSIPPLHF. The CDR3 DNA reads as TGTGCCAGCAGCGGACAGAGCATCCCACCCCTCCACTTT.